Listed here are 26 T cell receptor beta chains from one sample, sequenced in a study of radiotherapy plus CTLA-4 blockade in lung cancer. Using immunoSEQ multiplex PCR, the repertoire was profiled, and TCRdb retains in-frame clones only, with some absent. The sample lists about 99,000 clones, 88% occurring once. The sequences come from peripheral blood, collected from a patient treated with radiotherapy plus ipilimumab. The origin of the receptors is a human donor with non-small cell lung cancer that progressed on radiotherapy plus ipilimumab.

The V gene is TRBV28, the J gene TRBJ2-1; 8 bases are shared with TRBD2. CDR1 is MDHEN and CDR2 is SYDVKM in the germline V gene. The CDR3 runs to 16 residues. The V gene end was trimmed by 4 bases and the J gene end by 2 bases; junction bases not matched to a gene: 7. Here the CDR3 reads CASSSHSGKTYNEQFF. In nucleotides, the CDR3 is TGTGCCAGCAGTTCGCATAGCGGGAAAACCTACAATGAGCAGTTCTTC.

CDR3 nucleotides: TGTGCTAGTGGTTTGGTCCGAAGAGGTGGCTACACCTTC. Translation: CASGLVRRGGYTF. The V and J genes are TRBV12-5 and TRBJ1-2, with D unresolved. Germline V gene data show CDR1 as LGHNT and CDR2 as FRNRAP. V was trimmed by 0 bases and J by 7 bases, leaving 9 bases between them. The CDR3 extends over 13 amino acids.

The chain joins TRBV6-6 to TRBJ2-1; D possibly corresponds to TRBD1 (5 bases). Germline lookup yields CDR1 MNHNY and CDR2 SVGAGI (reference sequence). The CDR3 contains 15 residues. The ends were cut back, 0 bases at V and 4 bases at J, with 10 bases in the middle. CDR3 region: CASSYSTALYNEQFF. The CDR3 DNA follows: TGTGCCAGCAGTTACTCGACAGCCCTTTACAATGAGCAGTTCTTC.

The V and J genes are TRBV29-1 and TRBJ2-5; D is perhaps TRBD1 (5 bases). This CDR3 spans 11 amino acids. Trimming left V 5 bases short and J 5 bases short, with 9 bases between. The germline gives CDR1 SQVTM, CDR2 ANQGSEA. CDR3 coding DNA: TGCAGCGTTCAGGGTGTGGAGACCCAGTACTTC. Translating gives CSVQGVETQYF.

The V and J genes are TRBV6-1 and TRBJ1-1, with D possibly matching TRBD1 (6 bases). V was trimmed by 6 bases and J by 1 base, leaving 15 bases between them. The CDR3 runs 15 residues. CDR1 is MNHNS, CDR2 SASEGT, per germline. CDR3 coding DNA: TGTGCCAGCAGCCAAAGGCAGACAGGGAACACTGAAGCTTTCTTT. This encodes CASSQRQTGNTEAFF.

The CDR3 is CSVVVLWKPQHF. Here the CDR3 DNA reads TGCAGCGTTGTAGTTCTCTGGAAGCCCCAGCATTTT. The chain carries TRBV29-1 and TRBJ1-5; D gene unclear. V was trimmed by 4 bases and J by 8 bases, leaving 12 bases between them. Germline CDR1 and CDR2: SQVTM and ANQGSEA. The CDR3 runs to 12 residues.

This clone has only a few counts. The chain has TRBV2 and TRBJ2-7; D ambiguous. Germline assignment: CDR1 SNHLY and CDR2 FYNNEI. The CDR3 runs 13 residues. V was pared by 3 bases and J by 3 bases, with 9 bases between. CDR3 nucleotide sequence: TGTGCCAGCAGTGATGGGATGGGCTACGAGCAGTACTTC. Amino acid sequence: CASSDGMGYEQYF.

This clone has just a few counts. The sample carries other DNA sequences with the same CDR3. J is TRBJ2-7 and V is TRBV18, with 9 bases that match TRBD2. The CDR3 has 18 amino acids. CDR1 KGHSH and CDR2 LQKENI come from the germline V gene. Trimming removed 3 bases from V and 3 bases from J; junction bases left unmatched: 15. Here the CDR3 DNA reads TGTGCCAGCTCACCCTCCGCCCTCGCGGGAGGGACCCTCTACGAGCAGTACTTC. This codes for CASSPSALAGGTLYEQYF.

The V and J genes are TRBV5-1 and TRBJ2-3; D ambiguous. CDR1 SGHRS and CDR2 YFSETQ come from the germline V gene. V was shortened by 0 bases and J by 4 bases, with 12 bases between the two germline ends. The CDR3 is 15 residues long. The CDR3 coding sequence is TGCGCCAGCAGCTTGGCGGATAAGTTGGCAGATACGCAGTATTTT. This gives the protein CASSLADKLADTQYF. The whole variable domain, filled in from reference TRBV5-1 and TRBJ2-3, reads KAGVTQTPRYLIKTRGQQVTLSCSPISGHRSVSWYQQTPGQGLQFLFEYFSETQRNKGNFPGRFSGRQFSNSRSEMNVSTLELGDSALYLCASSLADKLADTQYFGPGTRLTVL.

This clone appeared once. The genes are TRBV7-9 and TRBJ2-3; no reliable D call. Germline CDR1 reads SEHNR; CDR2 reads FQNEAQ (reference sequence). Trimming removed 0 bases at V and 0 bases at J, with 4 bases between. The CDR3 covers 14 residues. Here the CDR3 reads CASSLAASTDTQYF. The CDR3 coding sequence is TGTGCCAGCAGCTTAGCGGCCAGCACAGATACGCAGTATTTT. The full variable domain, its missing parts supplied by reference TRBV7-9 and TRBJ2-3, is DTGVSQNPRHKITKRGQNVTFRCDPISEHNRLYWYRQTLGQGPEFLTYFQNEAQLEKSRLLSDRFSAERPKGSFSTLEIQRTEQGDSAMYLCASSLAASTDTQYFGPGTRLTVL.

The chain couples TRBV6-5 to TRBJ2-2; D unclear. Deletions cut 5 bases from V and 7 bases from J, with 5 bases between. The CDR3 sequence is 11 residues long. Looked up from germline, CDR1 is MNHEY and CDR2 is SVGAGI. CDR3 nucleotide sequence: TGTGCCAGCAGTAAAAGCGGGGAGCTGTTTTTT. Amino acid sequence: CASSKSGELFF.

The chain is built from TRBV5-6 and TRBJ2-5; D is unresolved. The V gene's germline CDR1 is SGHDT and CDR2 YYEEEE. The CDR3 covers 13 residues. Trimming removed 1 base from V and 2 bases from J, with 6 bases in between. The CDR3 loop is CASSLRHQETQYF. DNA of the CDR3: TGTGCCAGCAGCTTGAGACATCAAGAGACCCAGTACTTC.

This clone is a singleton in its sample. The J gene is TRBJ2-1, the V gene TRBV6-1; 7 bases align to TRBD2. The CDR3 runs to 17 residues. V trimming: 1 base; J trimming: 4 bases; junction bases outside the gene matches: 10. Looked up from germline, CDR1 is MNHNS and CDR2 is SASEGT. DNA for the CDR3: TGTGCCAGCAGTGAAGGGCATGGCGGGAGTTCGTACAATGAGCAGTTCTTC. Encoded protein: CASSEGHGGSSYNEQFF.

This clone has just a few counts. The rearrangement uses TRBV14 and TRBJ1-2; 10 positions agree with TRBD1. This CDR3 has 15 residues. The V segment lost 4 bases and the J segment 4 bases; nucleotides outside the gene matches: 6. From germline, CDR1 is SGHDN and CDR2 FVKESK. The CDR3 spells CASSPSGQGFYGYTF. The DNA for the CDR3 is TGTGCCAGCAGCCCATCGGGACAGGGGTTCTATGGCTACACCTTC.

The genes are TRBV15 and TRBJ1-4, with 10 bases that match TRBD1. Germline trimming cut 1 base from V and 8 bases from J; bases unmatched to any gene: 16. This CDR3 contains 19 residues. Germline lookup yields CDR1 LNHNV and CDR2 YYDKDF (reference sequence). The CDR3: CATSRGTGGREVDNEKLFF. CDR3 sequence (DNA): TGTGCCACCAGCAGAGGGACAGGGGGGAGAGAGGTCGATAACGAAAAACTGTTTTTT.

V gene TRBV5-4 combines with J gene TRBJ1-1, with unresolved D. There are 14 residues in the CDR3. From germline, CDR1 is SGHNT and CDR2 YYREEE (reference sequence). V shed 4 bases and J shed 7 bases, with 17 bases lying between them. CDR3 nucleotides: TGTGCCAGCAGCGAGAAGGTGGCGGACGGTGAAGCTTTCTTT. Its translation is CASSEKVADGEAFF.

The chain combines TRBV6-1 with TRBJ1-5; D gene uncertain. In germline, CDR1 is MNHNS, CDR2 SASEGT. The CDR3 is made up of 16 amino acids. Between the trimmed V and J ends, which lost 1 base and 1 base, there was a span of 11 bases. CDR3 sequence (DNA): TGTGCCAGCAGTGAAGGGAAGGGAAGGAGCAATCAGCCCCAGCATTTT. This translates into CASSEGKGRSNQPQHF.

The table lists this clone with a count of one. In nucleotides, the CDR3 is TGTGCCAGCCAGACCCAGGGCAGGGATGGTCAGCCCCAGCATTTT. Translation gives CASQTQGRDGQPQHF. This chain connects TRBV6-1 to TRBJ1-5; possibly TRBD1 for D (5 bases). V was trimmed by 8 bases and J by 6 bases, leaving 20 bases between them. This CDR3 spans 15 amino acids. Germline assignment: CDR1 MNHNS and CDR2 SASEGT.

The V call is TRBV15, the J call TRBJ2-3; D is possibly TRBD1 (6 bases). V lost 3 bases to trimming and J lost 0 bases, with 7 bases between them. Germline V CDR1 and CDR2: LNHNV, YYDKDF (reference sequence). The CDR3 totals 14 residues. The CDR3 protein is CATSSGQSTDTQYF. CDR3 coding DNA: TGTGCCACCAGCAGCGGACAGAGCACAGATACGCAGTATTTT.

The V and J genes are TRBV11-2 and TRBJ1-1; possible D gene TRBD1, 5 bases. The CDR3 is 13 residues long. V lost 5 bases to trimming and J lost 1 base, with 8 bases between them. CDR1 is SGHAT and CDR2 is FQNNGV in the germline V gene. CDR3 amino acids: CASSPGGNTEAFF. CDR3 nucleotide sequence: TGTGCCAGCAGCCCTGGGGGGAACACTGAAGCTTTCTTT. Supplemented by reference TRBV11-2 and TRBJ1-1, the full variable domain reads EAGVAQSPRYKIIEKRQSVAFWCNPISGHATLYWYQQILGQGPKLLIQFQNNGVVDDSQLPKDRFSAERLKGVDSTLKIQPAKLEDSAVYLCASSPGGNTEAFFGQGTRLTVV.

The V call is TRBV28, the J call TRBJ1-2; possible D gene TRBD1, 5 bases. CDR3 length: 14 amino acids. With 3 bases removed from V and 2 bases from J, the gap between germline ends came to 10 bases. CDR1 and CDR2 from the germline V gene are MDHEN and SYDVKM. DNA of the CDR3: TGTGCCAGCAGTTTGGAGGGGATCAACTATGGCTACACCTTC. Its translation is CASSLEGINYGYTF.

CDR3 loop: CASSPTAGAPEAFF. The CDR3, as DNA: TGCGCCAGCAGCCCCACGGCAGGGGCACCTGAAGCTTTCTTT. This rearrangement joins TRBV5-1 to TRBJ1-1; D is perhaps TRBD1 (6 bases). Trimming shortened V by 4 bases and J by 6 bases, and 16 bases separated the two germline ends. The CDR3 is 14 amino acids. Germline loops: CDR1 SGHRS, CDR2 YFSETQ.

The rearrangement joins TRBV4-2 to TRBJ1-1; TRBD1 matches 8 bases. Germline values: CDR1 LGHNA, CDR2 YNFKEQ. V was pared by 2 bases and J by 5 bases, with 13 bases of the junction left unmatched. This CDR3 spans 17 amino acids. DNA for the CDR3: TGTGCCAGCAGCCAACTCCTGGACAGGGAACAGAATACTGAAGCTTTCTTT. Protein sequence: CASSQLLDREQNTEAFF.

The chain joins TRBV4-1 to TRBJ2-1; 13 bases fit TRBD2. Trimming removed 0 bases from V and 6 bases from J; junction bases left unmatched: 2. Germline V gives CDR1 MGHRA, CDR2 YSYEKL. CDR3 length: 16 amino acids. The CDR3 DNA follows: TGCGCCAGCAGCCAAGAACGGACTAGCGGGAGCAATGAGCAGTTCTTC. The encoded protein is CASSQERTSGSNEQFF.

The chain uses TRBV2 and TRBJ2-1, with D tentatively TRBD2 (6 bases). The V gene's germline CDR1 is SNHLY and CDR2 FYNNEI. V was cut by 6 bases and J by 8 bases, with 14 bases left in between. There are 13 residues in the CDR3. The CDR3 sequence: CASRTGVADEQFF. For the CDR3, the DNA is TGTGCCAGCAGAACGGGAGTAGCTGATGAGCAGTTCTTC.

J is TRBJ2-5 and V is TRBV19; 11 bases map to TRBD2. This CDR3 comprises 16 residues. The V gene end was trimmed by 3 bases and the J gene end by 5 bases; junction bases not matched to a gene: 8. Germline V gives CDR1 LNHDA, CDR2 SQIVND (reference sequence). DNA for the CDR3: TGTGCCAGTAGTATGTCCCTAGCGGGAGGCTGGGAGACCCAGTACTTC. This gives the protein CASSMSLAGGWETQYF.